Only a few counts were recorded for the clone carrying this TCR delta chain. TCRdb attributes to this sequence the protein of a much larger clone, which differs from the DNA translation at residue 10; a read error is likely, and the protein displayed is translated from the DNA. The sample is drawn from a study of γδ T cells in repeated Plasmodium falciparum infection. Study details: Over about 610 days, donors received four mosquito-bite P. falciparum NF54 infections. Malian samples came from no-transmission periods or across acute febrile malaria episodes.

Sequencing covered both gamma and delta TCR chains per sample. TCRdb re-analyzed the multiplex PCR reads via CATT. The repertoire has tens of thousands of delta-chain clones, 0.8% to 1% of them found once; the top ten carry more than 9%. Vgamma9/Vdelta2+ and Vdelta2-negative gammadelta T cells were flow-sorted from PBMC for bulk sequencing. The germline gives CDR1 GEAIGNYY, CDR2 EKD. Trimming removed 2 bases from V and 4 bases from J, with 16 bases in between. The CDR3 is 15 amino acids. V usage is TRDV2 and J usage is TRDJ1, with D perhaps TRDD3 (6 bases). As TCRdb names no J gene, one was assigned here on the basis of a DNA match to germline. Specimen: gamma-delta T cells from blood. The sequence derives from a pool of human donors (malaria-infected and uninfected, not separated). This chain's CDR3 is CACDILGMADDKLIF. The DNA of the CDR3 is TGTGCCTGTGACATTTTGGGGATGGCGGACGATAAACTCATCTTT.